This entry lists 30 T cell receptor beta chains sequenced from one sample in a study of blood T cell repertoires in COVID-19. Profiled with immunoSEQ multiplex PCR; TCRdb holds only in-frame clones, not every one. This sample carries about 98,000 clones, about 85% of them seen once, and the ten largest clones take roughly 10%. The material sequenced was peripheral blood. The receptors derive from a woman aged 80 or over with acute or convalescent COVID-19.

This rearrangement joins TRBV6-5 to TRBJ2-5; 10 nucleotides match TRBD2. Germline V gene data show CDR1 as MNHEY and CDR2 as SVGAGI. This CDR3 contains 15 residues. V shed 11 bases and J 5 bases; nucleotides not matched to a gene: 14. CDR3 sequence: CAGISAGGPWETQYF. CDR3 coding DNA: TGTGCCGGCATATCAGCGGGGGGGCCGTGGGAGACCCAGTACTTC.

The chain recombines TRBV6-5 with TRBJ1-2, with D maybe TRBD1 (6 bases). The CDR3 covers 13 residues. V shed 8 bases and J shed 2 bases, with 12 bases lying between them. Germline V gene data show CDR1 as MNHEY and CDR2 as SVGAGI. The CDR3 DNA reads TGTGCCAGCGGGGGCGGTGGCAACTATGGCTACACCTTC. Translated: CASGGGGNYGYTF.

The chain combines TRBV6-6 with TRBJ2-5, with 8 positions matching TRBD1. Per the germline V gene, CDR1 is MNHNY and CDR2 is SVGAGI (reference sequence). V dropped 4 bases and J dropped 4; count of bases not matched to a gene: 8. The CDR3 runs 15 residues. The CDR3 DNA follows: TGTGCCAGCAGTTCAGGACAGGGCCGGGGAGAGACCCAGTACTTC. Translated, it gives CASSSGQGRGETQYF.

J is TRBJ2-7 and V is TRBV6-6, with D perhaps TRBD1 (5 bases). The CDR3 sequence is 13 residues long. V dropped 8 bases and J dropped 7 bases, with 18 bases sitting between them. CDR1 and CDR2 from the germline V gene are MNHNY and SVGAGI (reference sequence). The CDR3 here is CASSSAEGDEQYF. The CDR3, as DNA: TGTGCCAGCTCCTCGGCGGAAGGGGATGAGCAGTACTTC.

The rearrangement joins TRBV7-2 to TRBJ2-2; D possibly corresponds to TRBD1 (5 bases). Trimming cost V 1 base and J 0 bases, with 9 bases left between them. The length of the CDR3 is 16 residues. Germline V gene sequence: CDR1 SGHTA, CDR2 FQGNSA. The CDR3 reads CASSLVGVSNTGELFF. The CDR3, as DNA: TGTGCCAGCAGCTTAGTAGGGGTATCGAACACCGGGGAGCTGTTTTTT. The variable domain in full, completed from reference TRBV7-2 and TRBJ2-2, reads GAGVSQSPSNKVTEKGKDVELRCDPISGHTALYWYRQSLGQGLEFLIYFQGNSAPDKSGLPSDRFSAERTGGSVSTLTIQRTQQEDSAVYLCASSLVGVSNTGELFFGEGSRLTVL.

J is TRBJ1-4 and V is TRBV28; TRBD1 aligns across 8 bases. From germline, CDR1 is MDHEN and CDR2 SYDVKM. CDR3 length: 16 amino acids. After removal of 7 bases from V and 8 bases from J, the junction contained 15 bases not matched to a gene. CDR3 nucleotide sequence: TGTGCCAGCACTTCCAGGGGGCTCGGTGCTTTCGAAAAACTGTTTTTT. Its protein is CASTSRGLGAFEKLFF.

The chain couples TRBV2 to TRBJ2-1; 11 bases line up with TRBD1. The CDR3 is 16 residues long. The V gene end was trimmed by 9 bases and the J gene end by 1 base; junction bases not matched to a gene: 8. Per the germline V gene, CDR1 is SNHLY and CDR2 is FYNNEI. The CDR3 loop is CASTGTGGGSYNEQFF. CDR3 in DNA: TGTGCCAGTACCGGGACAGGGGGTGGGTCCTACAATGAGCAGTTCTTC.

This chain connects TRBV27 to TRBJ2-3, with 10 bases fitting TRBD1. In germline, CDR1 is MNHEY, CDR2 SMNVEV (reference sequence). The CDR3 covers 18 residues. With V trimmed by 1 base and J by 1 base, 8 bases remained unmatched. The CDR3 protein is CASSLLGTGVSGTDTQYF. In DNA form, the CDR3 reads TGTGCCAGCAGTTTATTGGGGACAGGGGTTTCAGGCACAGATACGCAGTATTTT.

The chain combines TRBV3-1 (or the pseudogene TRBV3-2) with TRBJ1-5; D is unresolved. Trimming removed 2 bases at V and 9 bases at J, with 14 bases between. CDR3 length equals 14 residues. Per the germline V gene, CDR1 is LGHDT and CDR2 is YNNKEL (reference sequence). The CDR3 coding sequence is TGTGCCAGCAGCCAAAAGAGGGCGGTCGGGCCCCAGCATTTT. Its translation is CASSQKRAVGPQHF.

The chain joins TRBV19 to TRBJ1-2; 11 nucleotides align to TRBD1. Germline V CDR1 and CDR2: LNHDA, SQIVND (reference sequence). The V and J ends lost 7 bases and 8 bases, in that order; junction bases with no gene match: 18. The CDR3 sequence is 17 residues long. The CDR3 region has the DNA TGTGCCAGTACTCCCTCCGGCGGGGACAGGGGGTCGAGGGGCTACACCTTC. Amino acids: CASTPSGGDRGSRGYTF. Using reference TRBV19 and TRBJ1-2 for the parts outside the CDR3, the full variable domain is DGGITQSPKYLFRKEGQNVTLSCEQNLNHDAMYWYRQDPGQGLRLIYYSQIVNDFQKGDIAEGYSVSREKKESFPLTVTSAQKNPTAFYLCASTPSGGDRGSRGYTFGSGTRLTVV.

The gene calls are TRBV19 and TRBJ1-6; D gene ambiguous. The CDR3 is made up of 17 amino acids. V dropped 7 bases and J dropped 4 bases, with 20 bases sitting between them. Germline CDR1 is LNHDA and CDR2 is SQIVND (reference sequence). CDR3 sequence reads: CASTLGSKTPYNSPLHF. The CDR3 region has the DNA TGTGCCAGTACTCTCGGGAGCAAAACCCCGTATAATTCACCCCTCCACTTT.

The rearrangement links TRBV14 to TRBJ2-3; D possibly corresponds to TRBD1 (6 bases). This CDR3 region has 15 residues. CDR1 is SGHDN, CDR2 FVKESK, per germline. The ends were cut back, 3 bases at V and 1 base at J, with 11 bases in the middle. The CDR3 loop reads CASSHRQERTDTQYF. In DNA, the CDR3 is TGTGCCAGCAGCCACCGACAGGAACGCACAGATACGCAGTATTTT. Complete variable domain (other parts from reference TRBV14 and TRBJ2-3): EAGVTQFPSHSVIEKGQTVTLRCDPISGHDNLYWYRRVMGKEIKFLLHFVKESKQDESGMPNNRFLAERTGGTYSTLKVQPAELEDSGVYFCASSHRQERTDTQYFGPGTRLTVL.

This clone was counted only a few times. This rearrangement joins TRBV19 to TRBJ2-1; TRBD2 matches at 9 bases. V trimming: 4 bases; J trimming: 7 bases; junction bases outside the gene matches: 8. The CDR3 loop spans 15 amino acids. The germline V gene has CDR1 LNHDA and CDR2 SQIVND (reference sequence). The DNA for the CDR3 is TGTGCCAGTAGTAATGGGGCGGGGGGGCGTAATGAGCAGTTCTTC. Amino acids: CASSNGAGGRNEQFF.

This chain joins TRBV5-1 and TRBJ2-7, with 12 bases fitting TRBD1. Germline V gene sequence: CDR1 SGHRS, CDR2 YFSETQ. The trim removed 4 bases at V and 2 bases at J, leaving 7 bases unmatched. This CDR3 is built from 16 residues. As DNA, the CDR3 is TGCGCCAGCAGCCTGGGACAGGGGGCTGGGCCCTACGAGCAGTACTTC. Protein product: CASSLGQGAGPYEQYF.

This clone has a single count. This rearrangement joins TRBV6-6 to TRBJ2-3; possibly TRBD2 for D (6 bases). From germline, CDR1 is MNHNY and CDR2 SVGAGI (reference sequence). V was trimmed by 6 bases and J by 4 bases, leaving 14 bases between them. The CDR3 spans 14 residues. CDR3 amino acids: CASRKVGGADTQYF. CDR3 coding DNA: TGTGCCAGCAGAAAAGTCGGGGGAGCAGATACGCAGTATTTT.

This CDR3 reads CASRAIETGNTIYF. The CDR3 bases are TGTGCCAGCAGAGCGATTGAGACTGGAAACACCATATATTTT. The chain employs TRBV19 and TRBJ1-3; the D is unclear. Germline V CDR1 and CDR2: LNHDA, SQIVND (reference sequence). V was trimmed by 9 bases and J by 2 bases, leaving 14 bases between them. The CDR3 extends over 14 amino acids. The whole variable domain, filled in from reference TRBV19 and TRBJ1-3, reads DGGITQSPKYLFRKEGQNVTLSCEQNLNHDAMYWYRQDPGQGLRLIYYSQIVNDFQKGDIAEGYSVSREKKESFPLTVTSAQKNPTAFYLCASRAIETGNTIYFGEGSWLTVV.

The CDR3: CTSSQDRRGDRETQYF. CDR3 bases: TGCACCAGCAGCCAAGATCGCCGGGGGGACCGAGAGACCCAGTACTTC. The V gene is TRBV1, the J gene TRBJ2-5; TRBD2 is the table's D call, not checked against the DNA. TRBV1 is a pseudogene segment. The CDR3 totals 16 residues.

The V gene is TRBV27, the J gene TRBJ1-5, with a tentative D call TRBD1 (5 bases). Per germline, CDR1 MNHEY and CDR2 SMNVEV (reference sequence). The V and J ends lost 6 bases and 2 bases respectively, with 5 bases between them. This CDR3 has 12 amino acids. CDR3 DNA: TGTGCCAGCAGGGGGCGCAATCAGCCCCAGCATTTT. This gives the protein CASRGRNQPQHF.

V usage is TRBV11-1 and J usage is TRBJ2-7, with TRBD1 matching 7 bases. J gave up 5 bases and V 5 bases, and 6 bases lay outside the gene matches. The CDR3 totals 13 residues. From germline, CDR1 is SGHAT and CDR2 FQDESV (reference sequence). The DNA of the CDR3 is TGTGCCAGCAGCAAAACAGGGGTTGACGAGCAGTACTTC. The encoded protein is CASSKTGVDEQYF.

J is TRBJ2-3 and V is TRBV3-1 (or the pseudogene TRBV3-2); 7 nucleotides match TRBD2. The germline CDR1 and CDR2 sequences are LGHDT and YNNKEL (reference sequence). J gave up 3 bases and V 4 bases, and 10 bases lay outside the gene matches. This CDR3 is built from 16 residues. The chain's CDR3 is CASSLMTSQRTDTQYF. The CDR3 DNA is TGTGCCAGCAGCCTAATGACTAGCCAACGAACAGATACGCAGTATTTT.

The chain has TRBV7-9 and TRBJ1-5, with D perhaps TRBD1 (5 bases). Between the trimmed V and J ends, which lost 5 bases and 6 bases, there was a span of 20 bases. The germline gives CDR1 SEHNR, CDR2 FQNEAQ (reference sequence). The CDR3 consists of 16 residues. CDR3 nucleotides: TGTGCCAGCAGCCGTTCTGGGGGGGATGGGGCTCAGCCCCAGCATTTT. Encoded protein: CASSRSGGDGAQPQHF. The full variable domain, its missing parts supplied by reference TRBV7-9 and TRBJ1-5, is DTGVSQNPRHKITKRGQNVTFRCDPISEHNRLYWYRQTLGQGPEFLTYFQNEAQLEKSRLLSDRFSAERPKGSFSTLEIQRTEQGDSAMYLCASSRSGGDGAQPQHFGDGTRLSIL.

Regarding this clone: It is unclear where the CDR3 begins or ends on the DNA, so no DNA is shown, and the CDR3 is as TCRdb lists it. The chain has TRBV11-2 and TRBJ1-2; the D segment call TRBD1 is taken from the table without a DNA check. With termini counted, the CDR3 has 15 amino acids. The V gene's germline CDR1 is SGHAT and CDR2 FQNNGV. The CDR3 spells CASSFGPGVNYGYTF.

This clone appeared once. The gene calls are TRBV2 and TRBJ2-3; D call uncertain. The CDR3 totals 15 residues. The germline V and J ends were trimmed by 4 bases and 3 bases, with 14 bases remaining between them. The germline gives CDR1 SNHLY, CDR2 FYNNEI. CDR3 DNA: TGTGCCAGCAGTGTGGTTGGGCAGATGACAGATACGCAGTATTTT. Translation gives CASSVVGQMTDTQYF.

The chain uses TRBV3-1 (or the pseudogene TRBV3-2) and TRBJ1-2; no clear D. The CDR3 totals 18 residues. CDR1 is LGHDT and CDR2 is YNNKEL in the germline V gene (reference sequence). Deletions cut 0 bases from V and 2 bases from J, with 19 bases between. CDR3 coding DNA: TGTGCCAGCAGCCAAGAACAAAACAGCGGTCTAGTCAACTATGGCTACACCTTC. This translates into CASSQEQNSGLVNYGYTF.

The CDR3 loop is CASSVTGGANTGELFF. CDR3 in DNA: TGTGCCAGCAGCGTCACAGGGGGCGCTAATACCGGGGAGCTGTTTTTT. The chain is built from TRBV9 and TRBJ2-2; the match to TRBD1 covers 9 bases. With 2 bases clipped from V and 5 bases from J, the junction kept 7 bases outside the gene matches. The CDR3 runs to 16 residues. Germline V lookup: CDR1 SGDLS, CDR2 YYNGEE.

For the CDR3, the DNA is TGTGCCAGCAGCTTTAACTGGGCCGGCAATGAGCAGTTCTTC. It specifies CASSFNWAGNEQFF. The rearrangement joins TRBV5-8 to TRBJ2-1; no clear D. The CDR3 runs to 14 residues. Germline CDR1 reads SGHTS; CDR2 reads YDEGEE. V lost 2 bases and J 6 bases, leaving 12 bases between the germline ends. Based on the CDR3 plus reference TRBV5-8 and TRBJ2-1, the full variable domain is EAGVTQSPTHLIKTRGQQATLRCSPISGHTSVYWYQQALGLGLQFLLWYDEGEERNRGNFPPRFSGRQFPNYSSELNVNALELEDSALYLCASSFNWAGNEQFFGPGTRLTVL.

The V call is TRBV11-2, the J call TRBJ2-7, with 14 bases lining up with TRBD2. Germline CDR1 reads SGHAT; CDR2 reads FQNNGV. Losses at the gene ends were 4 bases for V and 7 bases for J; bases not matched to a gene: 9. This CDR3 region has 16 residues. This CDR3 reads CASSSQTSGGAGEQYV. Written as DNA, the CDR3 is TGTGCCAGCAGCTCACAGACTAGCGGGGGGGCCGGGGAGCAGTACGTC.

The chain carries TRBV30 and TRBJ1-3; no reliable D call. The germline V gene encodes CDR1 GTSNPN and CDR2 SVGIG (reference sequence). V was cut by 4 bases and J by 3 bases, with 7 bases left in between. The length of the CDR3 is 12 residues. CDR3 amino acids: CAWKRDGNTIYF. The CDR3 DNA reads TGTGCCTGGAAACGGGATGGAAACACCATATATTTT. Variable domain in full (rest from reference TRBV30 and TRBJ1-3): SQTIHQWPATLVQPVGSPLSLECTVEGTSNPNLYWYRQAAGRGLQLLFYSVGIGQISSEVPQNLSASRPQDRQFILSSKKLLLSDSGFYLCAWKRDGNTIYFGEGSWLTVV.

In this sample, this clone turned up once. The chain combines TRBV6-5 with TRBJ2-1, with TRBD1 matching 8 bases. Germline loops: CDR1 MNHEY, CDR2 SVGAGI. Trimming cost V 3 bases and J 9 bases; bases outside gene matches: 7. The CDR3 totals 14 residues. The CDR3 region is CASSYGRGQGEQFF. The CDR3 nucleotides are TGTGCCAGCAGTTATGGCAGGGGGCAAGGTGAGCAGTTCTTC.

The CDR3 reads CASLQGASNSPLHF. In DNA, the CDR3 is TGTGCCAGTCTACAGGGGGCCAGTAATTCACCCCTCCACTTT. The V and J genes are TRBV6-5 and TRBJ1-6; 9 bases fit TRBD1. With 9 bases clipped from V and 6 bases from J, the junction kept 6 bases outside the gene matches. There are 14 residues in the CDR3. Germline V gene sequence: CDR1 MNHEY, CDR2 SVGAGI.